Only a few counts were recorded for the clone carrying this TCR beta chain. Its target is unknown. At the DNA level, this CDR3 is encoded by other sequences in the same sample as well. The data were obtained in a study of cytomegalovirus exposure and HLA in healthy donors. Background on the study: Researchers previously reported finding fewer than 120 million unique TCR beta sequences from about 200 million T cells. Study observations and caveats: In vitro data verified three CMV-associated chains as specific for CMV antigens.

Likely unrecorded immune exposures existed in these nominally healthy donors. With 60 Vbeta and 13 Jbeta primers, the PCR was carried out. Profiling relied on immunoSEQ multiplex PCR, and the TCRdb table lists in-frame clones only, not all of them. The sample lists 97,000 or so clones; roughly 76% were seen once. The origin of this receptor is a man in his forties or fifties in good health and CMV-seronegative. The sample comprised PBMCs.

CDR3 in amino acids: CASSGGVATNEKLFF. CDR3 DNA sequence: TGTGCCAGCAGCGGAGGGGTTGCAACTAATGAAAAACTGTTTTTT. The rearrangement links TRBV6-5 to TRBJ1-4, with D tentatively TRBD1 (5 bases). Trimming removed 6 bases from V and 0 bases from J, with 11 bases in between. CDR3 length equals 15 residues. Germline values: CDR1 MNHEY, CDR2 SVGAGI.